One sample yielded the 30 T cell receptor beta chains listed below, sequenced in a study of T cell responses to AZD1222 COVID-19 vaccine. The table came from immunoSEQ multiplex PCR; TCRdb's copy has only in-frame clones and leaves some out. The sample includes over 150,000 clones, almost 95% seen only once; the top ten take about 10%. This sample comprised peripheral blood, obtained on day 0 of AZD1222 vaccination. These receptors all stem from an adult in good health.

V and J are TRBV28 and TRBJ1-4; D remains unclear. In germline, CDR1 is MDHEN, CDR2 SYDVKM. The CDR3 spans 16 residues. Trimming left V 5 bases short and J 10 bases short, with 23 bases between. CDR3 sequence reads: CASSPRTLGRRVKLFF. The DNA for the CDR3 is TGTGCCAGCAGTCCCCGGACCCTTGGGAGGCGAGTAAAACTGTTTTTT.

V and J are TRBV15 and TRBJ2-1; no clear D gene. This CDR3 region has 15 residues. The V end lost 0 bases, the J end lost 1 base, and 7 bases lay between the germline ends. From germline, CDR1 is LNHNV and CDR2 YYDKDF (reference sequence). The CDR3 here is CATSRDQSSYNEQFF. The CDR3 DNA follows: TGTGCCACCAGCAGAGACCAGAGTTCCTACAATGAGCAGTTCTTC.

The genes are TRBV10-1 and TRBJ1-1; D remains unclear. Germline values: CDR1 WNHNN, CDR2 SYGVQD (reference sequence). The CDR3 runs 13 residues. Trimming pared 6 bases from V and 0 bases from J, leaving 8 bases between. The CDR3 here is CASRRGLNTEAFF. For the CDR3, the DNA is TGCGCCAGCAGAAGAGGTCTGAACACTGAAGCTTTCTTT.

The chain combines TRBV3-1 (or the pseudogene TRBV3-2) with TRBJ1-1, with D perhaps TRBD1 (5 bases). CDR3 length: 13 amino acids. CDR1 is LGHDT, CDR2 YNNKEL, per germline (reference sequence). V lost 3 bases and J 6 bases, leaving 11 bases between the germline ends. CDR3 DNA sequence: TGTGCCAGCAGCCAGAGGGGTGGGGCTGAAGCTTTCTTT. Residues: CASSQRGGAEAFF.

V gene TRBV19 combines with J gene TRBJ1-5, with 7 nucleotides matching TRBD1. Germline CDR1 reads LNHDA; CDR2 reads SQIVND (reference sequence). There are 14 residues in the CDR3. The junction had 7 bases not matched to a gene; V was cut back by 7 bases and J by 4 bases. CDR3 sequence (DNA): TGTGCCAGTACCCTCAGGGGGATAAATCAGCCCCAGCATTTT. It translates to CASTLRGINQPQHF.

This chain links TRBV5-4 with TRBJ2-7; 8 bases match TRBD2. The CDR3 extends over 13 amino acids. With 2 bases clipped from V and 4 bases from J, the junction kept 2 bases outside the gene matches. Germline CDR1 SGHNT, CDR2 YYREEE (reference sequence). Here the CDR3 DNA reads TGTGCCAGCAGCTTAGCGGGAGAGTACGAGCAGTACTTC. Encoded protein: CASSLAGEYEQYF.

This chain joins TRBV27 and TRBJ2-1; 8 bases are a match to TRBD2. This CDR3 spans 15 amino acids. V lost 7 bases to trimming and J lost 2 bases; unmatched junction nucleotides: 7. Looked up from germline, CDR1 is MNHEY and CDR2 is SMNVEV (reference sequence). The CDR3 nucleotides are TGTGCCAGCACCTCAGCGGGAGTCACCTACAATGAGCAGTTCTTC. Its translation is CASTSAGVTYNEQFF.

This rearrangement joins TRBV11-2 to TRBJ2-7; TRBD2 matches 11 bases. The CDR3 extends over 18 amino acids. CDR1 and CDR2 from the germline V gene are SGHAT and FQNNGV. Trimming at V came to 3 bases and at J to 0 bases, leaving 10 bases not matched to a gene. The CDR3 spells CASSFMTSGNRISYEQYF. Here the CDR3 DNA reads TGTGCCAGCAGCTTCATGACTAGCGGGAACCGTATCTCCTACGAGCAGTACTTC.

This chain joins TRBV6-6 and TRBJ1-1; D remains ambiguous. Germline V gene data show CDR1 as MNHNY and CDR2 as SVGAGI (reference sequence). The CDR3 is 13 residues long. Trimming removed 5 bases at V and 2 bases at J, with 9 bases between. CDR3 DNA sequence: TGTGCCAGCAGTCCCCGTTCCAACACTGAAGCTTTCTTT. Amino acid sequence: CASSPRSNTEAFF.

The sample holds a few counts of this clone. The chain recombines TRBV7-2 with TRBJ2-5; 7 bases agree with TRBD2. Germline values: CDR1 SGHTA, CDR2 FQGNSA. Trimming removed 2 bases from V and 2 bases from J; junction bases left unmatched: 2. This CDR3 is built from 14 residues. The CDR3 region is CASSLLGGQETQYF. The CDR3 DNA reads TGTGCCAGCAGCTTACTGGGGGGGCAAGAGACCCAGTACTTC.

This chain connects TRBV12-5 to TRBJ1-3; D unresolved. The CDR3 has 17 residues. The V gene's germline CDR1 is LGHNT and CDR2 FRNRAP. V lost 1 base, J lost 0 bases, and 13 bases lay in between. The chain's CDR3 is CASGLDEFYSSGNTIYF. The CDR3 coding sequence is TGTGCTAGTGGTTTGGACGAGTTTTACAGCTCTGGAAACACCATATATTTT.

The chain combines TRBV27 with TRBJ1-6; tentatively, D is TRBD1 (6 bases). The V gene's germline CDR1 is MNHEY and CDR2 SMNVEV (reference sequence). V lost 0 bases to trimming and J lost 0 bases, with 9 bases between them. The CDR3 is 17 amino acids. The CDR3 nucleotides are TGTGCCAGCAGTTTATCGAGGGGGGACTCCTATAATTCACCCCTCCACTTT. Amino acid sequence: CASSLSRGDSYNSPLHF.

The chain uses TRBV6-5 and TRBJ1-1; unclear D gene. V dropped 6 bases and J dropped 3 bases, with 11 bases sitting between them. Germline V gives CDR1 MNHEY, CDR2 SVGAGI. The CDR3 covers 13 residues. The CDR3 protein is CASRLDGHTEAFF. The DNA of the CDR3 is TGTGCCAGCAGGCTAGACGGCCACACTGAAGCTTTCTTT.

This clone was found a few times. The chain links TRBV18 to TRBJ2-5, with 10 bases lining up with TRBD2. The length of the CDR3 is 16 residues. Germline V CDR1 and CDR2: KGHSH, LQKENI. Germline trimming cut 3 bases from V and 5 bases from J; bases unmatched to any gene: 9. In DNA, the CDR3 is TGTGCCAGCTCACCGTCCCTAGCGGGAGCTGGGGAGACCCAGTACTTC. The encoded protein is CASSPSLAGAGETQYF.

The V and J genes are TRBV6-2 or TRBV6-3 and TRBJ2-7, with TRBD1 as a possible D gene (5 bases). Germline V gives CDR1 MNHEY, CDR2 SVGEGT. V was clipped by 8 bases and J by 1 base, with 12 bases between them. This CDR3 has 13 amino acids. The CDR3 reads CASRPQGSYEQYV. CDR3 sequence (DNA): TGTGCCAGCCGCCCGCAGGGATCCTACGAGCAGTACGTC.

Within the sample, this clone is medium-sized. At one of its ends the junction is not consistent with the germline gene, which may arise from a read error. The chain has TRBV7-9 and TRBJ1-1; no definite D call. The germline V gene encodes CDR1 SEHNR and CDR2 FQNEAQ (reference sequence). The CDR3 has 14 amino acids. For the CDR3, the DNA is TGTGCCAGCACCTTAAATGGAGTTAGCACTGAAGCTTTCTTT. Residues: CASTLNGVSTEAFF.

The chain combines TRBV29-1 with TRBJ2-3; 7 positions agree with TRBD2. The CDR3 length is 12 residues. The germline gives CDR1 SQVTM, CDR2 ANQGSEA. V shed 5 bases, J shed 8 bases, and the junction held 7 bases outside the gene matches. Here the CDR3 DNA reads TGCAGCGTTTTCCTAGCGGAGAGTACGCAGTATTTT. This encodes CSVFLAESTQYF.

This chain connects TRBV28 to TRBJ2-7; D not resolved. V was trimmed by 6 bases and J by 12 bases, leaving 21 bases between them. This CDR3 has 13 residues. Germline CDR1 reads MDHEN; CDR2 reads SYDVKM. CDR3 coding DNA: TGTGCCAGCAGCCACCGGGCCCGAAATAGGGCGTACGTC. Translating it yields CASSHRARNRAYV.

This clone appeared a few times. This chain joins TRBV9 and TRBJ1-1, with TRBD1 as a possible D gene (6 bases). Germline V gene sequence: CDR1 SGDLS, CDR2 YYNGEE. The CDR3 loop spans 16 amino acids. V dropped 6 bases and J dropped 5 bases, with 23 bases sitting between them. In DNA, the CDR3 is TGTGCCAGCACCCCCCGGGGCAGTTGGGACACGACTGAAGCTTTCTTT. It translates to CASTPRGSWDTTEAFF.

The V and J genes are TRBV30 and TRBJ1-5; D remains unclear. CDR1 is GTSNPN and CDR2 is SVGIG in the germline V gene (reference sequence). The CDR3 is made up of 15 amino acids. Trimming left V 2 bases short and J 2 bases short, with 13 bases between. Written as DNA, the CDR3 is TGTGCCTGGAGTAAAGTTTCTCGGGGCAATCAGCCCCAGCATTTT. It specifies CAWSKVSRGNQPQHF.

The rearrangement joins TRBV6-5 to TRBJ2-2; the D is unclear. Trimming left V 6 bases short and J 7 bases short, with 3 bases between. Germline-derived CDR1 and CDR2 are MNHEY and SVGAGI. There are 10 residues in the CDR3. CDR3 residues: CASSLGELFF. In nucleotides, the CDR3 is TGTGCCAGCAGCCTCGGGGAGCTGTTTTTT.

The chain has TRBV30 and TRBJ1-1, with D perhaps TRBD1 (6 bases). V lost 8 bases to trimming and J lost 6 bases, with 13 bases between them. The CDR3 runs to 11 residues. The germline gives CDR1 GTSNPN, CDR2 SVGIG (reference sequence). The CDR3 sequence: CAGGPKAEAFF. CDR3 coding DNA: TGTGCCGGGGGGCCCAAGGCTGAAGCTTTCTTT.

The chain links TRBV19 to TRBJ1-1; possible D gene TRBD1, 5 bases. The CDR3 sequence is 13 residues long. Looked up from germline, CDR1 is LNHDA and CDR2 is SQIVND (reference sequence). V shed 6 bases and J shed 1 base, with 9 bases lying between them. The CDR3 DNA reads TGTGCCAGTAGCGCAACAGGGAACACTGAAGCTTTCTTT. It translates to CASSATGNTEAFF.

This clone was seen only once. The V call is TRBV9, the J call TRBJ2-1, with 10 bases fitting TRBD2. The germline gives CDR1 SGDLS, CDR2 YYNGEE. After removal of 3 bases from V and 5 bases from J, the junction contained 5 bases not matched to a gene. The CDR3 has 15 residues. The CDR3 spells CASSASGREDNEQFF. The CDR3 DNA is TGTGCCAGCAGCGCAAGCGGGAGGGAGGACAATGAGCAGTTCTTC.

J is TRBJ2-1 and V is TRBV6-5; 9 bases agree with TRBD2. This CDR3 has 15 amino acids. The V segment lost 7 bases and the J segment 6 bases; nucleotides outside the gene matches: 10. Germline CDR1 is MNHEY and CDR2 is SVGAGI. The DNA of the CDR3 is TGTGCCAGCAATTTATTAGCGGGAGAACCCAATGAGCAGTTCTTC. The encoded protein is CASNLLAGEPNEQFF.

The rearrangement uses TRBV18 and TRBJ2-5; D possibly matches TRBD1 or TRBD2 (5 bases each). This CDR3 has 15 amino acids. V was shortened by 0 bases and J by 1 base, with 9 bases between the two germline ends. CDR1 is KGHSH and CDR2 is LQKENI in the germline V gene. The CDR3 region is CASSPPSGTQETQYF. The CDR3 DNA reads TGTGCCAGCTCACCACCGTCGGGGACCCAAGAGACCCAGTACTTC.

V usage is TRBV15 and J usage is TRBJ1-1; D remains unclear. Trimming cost V 4 bases and J 2 bases, with 5 bases left between them. CDR1 LNHNV and CDR2 YYDKDF come from the germline V gene (reference sequence). The CDR3 runs to 12 residues. CDR3 loop: CATSTTNTEAFF. CDR3 DNA sequence: TGTGCCACCAGCACCACTAACACTGAAGCTTTCTTT.

V usage is TRBV7-3 and J usage is TRBJ2-1, with 11 bases identical to TRBD2. Per germline, CDR1 SGHTA and CDR2 FQGTGA. V lost 5 bases to trimming and J lost 3 bases; unmatched junction nucleotides: 6. This CDR3 has 16 residues. The CDR3 nucleotides read TGTGCCAGCAGCCAGACTAGCGGGGTTCTCTACAATGAGCAGTTCTTC. Its translation is CASSQTSGVLYNEQFF.

The chain is built from TRBV5-5 and TRBJ1-5; perhaps TRBD1 as D (6 bases). Germline CDR1 SGHKS, CDR2 YYEKEE (reference sequence). Deletions cut 4 bases from V and 3 bases from J, with 11 bases between. There are 14 residues in the CDR3. CDR3 sequence (DNA): TGTGCCAGCAGCCCGACAGGTTACAATCAGCCCCAGCATTTT. This translates into CASSPTGYNQPQHF.

The V gene is TRBV11-2, the J gene TRBJ2-2; no firm D call. The CDR3 covers 15 residues. V dropped 1 base and J dropped 4 bases, with 10 bases sitting between them. From germline, CDR1 is SGHAT and CDR2 FQNNGV. In nucleotides, the CDR3 is TGTGCCAGCAGCTTAGTTCAAGGGTTCACCGGGGAGCTGTTTTTT. It is translated as CASSLVQGFTGELFF.